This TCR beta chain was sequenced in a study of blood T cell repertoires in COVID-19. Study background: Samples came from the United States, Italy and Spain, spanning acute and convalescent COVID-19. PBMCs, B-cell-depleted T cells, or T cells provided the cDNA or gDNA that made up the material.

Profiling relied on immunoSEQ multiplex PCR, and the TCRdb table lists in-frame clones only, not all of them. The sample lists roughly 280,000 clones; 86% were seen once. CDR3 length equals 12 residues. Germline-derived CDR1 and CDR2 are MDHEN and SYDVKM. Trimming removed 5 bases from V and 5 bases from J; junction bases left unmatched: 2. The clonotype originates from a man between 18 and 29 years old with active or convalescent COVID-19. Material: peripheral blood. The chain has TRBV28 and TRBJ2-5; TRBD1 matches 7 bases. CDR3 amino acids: CASSQQGETQYF. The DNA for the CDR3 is TGTGCCAGCAGTCAACAGGGGGAGACCCAGTACTTC.